This T cell receptor beta chain comes out of a study of T cells in localized non-small cell lung cancer. Notes on the study in general: Highest T cell clonality was seen in uninvolved adjacent lung, surpassing that measured in tumor. Overall survival was longer when the density of T cells in the blood was higher. Adjacent lung exhibited a median of around 60 among the 100 most abundant tumor clones. Because sequencing included only one region (of the tumor), heterogeneity remains possible.

This clone has just a few counts. Its antigen remains unknown. This CDR3 is built from 15 residues. Trimming pared 1 base from V and 0 bases from J, leaving 9 bases between. Germline V gives CDR1 KGHSH, CDR2 LQKENI. Some clones are missing from TCRdb's copy, which holds only in-frame ones; the method was immunoSEQ multiplex PCR. This sample has approximately 11,000 clones, with around 85% found just once. This sequence originates from a male donor aged 60 or older with stage I lung adenocarcinoma. Source: peripheral blood, taken before any cancer treatment. The gene calls are TRBV18 and TRBJ1-1, with D hard to call. The CDR3 DNA reads as TGTGCCAGCTCACCACAGGAAACCATGAACACTGAAGCTTTCTTT. The encoded protein is CASSPQETMNTEAFF.